One and the same sample provided the 17 T cell receptor beta chains below, sequenced in a study of T cells in Graves' hyperthyroidism and ophthalmopathy (dated by TCRdb to between 2017 and 2020). Receptor amplification or capture employed multiplex PCR. Sequenced using an Illumina HiSeq 2000. The TCR beta CDR3 regions were amplified from the RNA transcripts. The TCR CDR3 was subjected to a first round of RT-PCR using the HTBI primer set and the Qiagen OneStep RT-PCR kit. TCRdb reran the public reads through fastp at Q25 and MiXCR, keeping productive beta chains. For every CDR3 protein sequence, its rows merge into one entry that carries the most common genes and DNA. The sample includes about 360,000 distinct CDR3 sequences, with roughly 13% observed a single time. Together, the top ten hold less than 10% of the sample. Sequencing used blood. These receptors were collected from a woman aged 18-30 years with Graves' hyperthyroidism.

The chain couples TRBV25-1 to TRBJ2-1, with D possibly TRBD2 on 5 matching bases. This CDR3 region has 16 residues. CDR1 and CDR2 (germline): MGHDK, SYGVNS. V lost 7 bases to trimming and J lost 4 bases, with 20 bases between them. The CDR3 DNA sequence: TGTGCCAGCACACCCGTCGGGGAAGAGGGATACAATGAGCAGTTCTTC. It codes for CASTPVGEEGYNEQFF. Full variable domain (missing parts from reference TRBV25-1 and TRBJ2-1): EADIYQTPRYLVIGTGKKITLECSQTMGHDKMYWYQQDPGMELHLIHYSYGVNSTEKGDLSSESTVSRIRTEHFPLTLESARPSHTSQYLCASTPVGEEGYNEQFFGPGTRLTVL.

This clonotype was observed at least ten times. The V call is TRBV20-1, the J call TRBJ2-3; 9 nucleotides align to TRBD2. The CDR3 loop spans 15 amino acids. The junction had 11 bases not matched to a gene; V was cut back by 5 bases and J by 5 bases. Germline CDR1 and CDR2: DFQATT and SNEGSKA (reference sequence). The CDR3 region has the DNA TGCAGTGCTTCCTTCGGCGGGGGGGCTATAGATACGCAGTATTTT. Protein sequence: CSASFGGGAIDTQYF.

V gene TRBV28 combines with J gene TRBJ2-3, with 14 bases lining up with TRBD2. CDR3 length equals 19 residues. The germline V gene encodes CDR1 MDHEN and CDR2 SYDVKM. The junction had 6 bases not matched to a gene; V was cut back by 0 bases and J by 1 base. The CDR3 is CASSLWLGTSGGGTDTQYF. The CDR3 DNA is TGTGCCAGCAGTTTATGGTTGGGGACTAGCGGGGGCGGCACAGATACGCAGTATTTT.

The V and J genes are TRBV6-2 or TRBV6-3 and TRBJ2-7, with TRBD1 identical over 10 bases. Trimming cost V 6 bases and J 3 bases; bases outside gene matches: 8. This CDR3 is built from 15 residues. Germline V gives CDR1 MNHEY, CDR2 SVGEGT. The CDR3 sequence: CASRRGTGVDYEQYF. CDR3 nucleotides: TGTGCCAGCAGACGAGGGACAGGGGTCGACTACGAGCAGTACTTC.

The gene calls are TRBV18 and TRBJ1-6; D ambiguous. CDR3 size: 13 residues. Germline loops: CDR1 KGHSH, CDR2 LQKENI. The V end lost 6 bases, the J end lost 7 bases, and 10 bases lay between the germline ends. The CDR3, as DNA: TGTGCCAGCTCCGGGGTGGTCAATTCACCCCTCCACTTT. Translating it yields CASSGVVNSPLHF.

This clonotype was observed at least ten times. The rearrangement joins TRBV5-6 to TRBJ2-7; no definite D call. The germline V gene encodes CDR1 SGHDT and CDR2 YYEEEE. V was pared by 0 bases and J by 5 bases, with 6 bases between. The CDR3 spans 12 residues. CDR3 DNA sequence: TGTGCCAGCAGCTTGGAAGGGAACGAGCAGTACTTC. Translating gives CASSLEGNEQYF.

This clonotype was picked up many times. The J gene is TRBJ1-1, the V gene TRBV12-3 or TRBV12-4; tentative D call: TRBD1 (5 bases). Trimming shortened V by 1 base and J by 0 bases, and 12 bases separated the two germline ends. This CDR3 has 16 amino acids. In nucleotides, the CDR3 is TGTGCCAGCAGTTTAGGTCCAGGGTCTATGAACACTGAAGCTTTCTTT. Translated, it gives CASSLGPGSMNTEAFF.

The sample holds many counts of this clonotype. This chain uses TRBV3-1 with TRBJ2-1, with 8 bases matching TRBD2. CDR1 and CDR2 (germline): LGHDT, YNNKEL (reference sequence). The V segment lost 1 base and the J segment 2 bases; nucleotides outside the gene matches: 1. The CDR3 spans 15 residues. The CDR3 DNA sequence: TGTGCCAGCAGCCAAGCGGGAGGGGCCTACAATGAGCAGTTCTTC. Amino acid sequence: CASSQAGGAYNEQFF.

This clonotype was observed a single time. The gene calls are TRBV4-1 and TRBJ2-5; D is possibly TRBD2 (8 bases). Per germline, CDR1 MGHRA and CDR2 YSYEKL. V was cut by 4 bases and J by 5 bases, with 17 bases left in between. This CDR3 is built from 15 residues. In DNA form, the CDR3 reads TGCGCCAGCAGCCGCAGCCCGGGAGGGGGCGAGACCCAGTACTTC. This sequence encodes CASSRSPGGGETQYF.

At least ten counts were recorded for this clonotype. The chain joins TRBV7-9 to TRBJ2-7, with TRBD1 matching over 7 bases. With 5 bases clipped from V and 4 bases from J, the junction kept 8 bases outside the gene matches. Looked up from germline, CDR1 is SEHNR and CDR2 is FQNEAQ (reference sequence). This CDR3 spans 14 amino acids. CDR3 region: CASSPRQGGYEQYF. The DNA for the CDR3 is TGTGCCAGCAGCCCTAGACAGGGTGGGTACGAGCAGTACTTC.

This clonotype was picked up many times. The chain employs TRBV20-1 and TRBJ2-1, with 9 bases fitting TRBD2. Germline CDR1 and CDR2: DFQATT and SNEGSKA (reference sequence). With V trimmed by 1 base and J by 12 bases, 10 bases remained unmatched. The CDR3 covers 14 residues. CDR3 DNA sequence: TGCAGTGCTAGAGGGCTAGCGGGATCTGGGTGGCAGTTCTTC. Translation: CSARGLAGSGWQFF.

This clonotype was seen many times. CDR3 sequence (DNA): TGCAGCGTTTTACTAGCGGGAGCTTATGAGCAGTTCTTC. It encodes CSVLLAGAYEQFF. This rearrangement joins TRBV29-1 to TRBJ2-1, with 11 bases fitting TRBD2. The V gene end was trimmed by 5 bases and the J gene end by 8 bases; junction bases not matched to a gene: 5. CDR1 and CDR2 (germline): SQVTM, ANQGSEA. The CDR3 loop spans 13 amino acids.

This clonotype was observed many times. This chain uses TRBV28 with TRBJ1-2, with D tentatively TRBD1 (5 bases). The CDR3 is made up of 14 amino acids. Trimming cost V 7 bases and J 5 bases, with 17 bases left between them. Germline lookup yields CDR1 MDHEN and CDR2 SYDVKM. The DNA of the CDR3 is TGTGCCAGCACCACGGGGGGGTTCCTATATGGCTACACCTTC. This translates into CASTTGGFLYGYTF.

Ten or more counts support this clonotype. V usage is TRBV2 and J usage is TRBJ2-7, with 12 bases matching TRBD2. CDR1 and CDR2 from the germline V gene are SNHLY and FYNNEI. The V and J ends lost 7 bases and 3 bases, in that order; junction bases with no gene match: 4. There are 14 residues in the CDR3. The CDR3 region is CASTPGLAGYEQYF. In nucleotides, the CDR3 is TGTGCCAGCACCCCGGGACTAGCGGGCTACGAGCAGTACTTC.

Ten or more counts support this clonotype. The gene calls are TRBV3-1 and TRBJ1-2; no clear D. V dropped 1 base and J dropped 3 bases, with 12 bases sitting between them. The length of the CDR3 is 15 residues. The V gene's germline CDR1 is LGHDT and CDR2 YNNKEL (reference sequence). This chain's CDR3 is CASSQGLTSDYGYTF. DNA for the CDR3: TGTGCCAGCAGCCAAGGATTAACGTCCGACTATGGCTACACCTTC.

This clonotype came up many times. The chain combines TRBV27 with TRBJ2-1, with D possibly TRBD1 on 6 matching bases. CDR1 and CDR2 (germline): MNHEY, SMNVEV (reference sequence). There are 17 residues in the CDR3. Trimming took 6 bases from V and 7 from J, leaving 25 bases between them. The CDR3 DNA reads as TGTGCCAGCAGGAAAGAGATTGGGCAGGGGAATAGGAATGAGCAGTTCTTC. Its protein product is CASRKEIGQGNRNEQFF.

This clonotype has ten or more counts. This sequence joins TRBV27 and TRBJ1-1; 7 bases agree with TRBD1. There are 16 residues in the CDR3. Germline lookup yields CDR1 MNHEY and CDR2 SMNVEV (reference sequence). The ends lost 5 bases at V and 5 bases at J; junction bases unmatched: 14. The CDR3 DNA reads TGTGCCAGCAGTCTCGGGGAGGGGGCGAGGGGGACTGAAGCTTTCTTT. Its protein is CASSLGEGARGTEAFF.